Below, one T cell receptor (beta chain) is given with its context. Its target is not known. Unexposed donor CD4+ T cells date from about 2011-2019, before the COVID-19 pandemic. Isolation of CD4+ T cells took place after about 10 days in culture. The data were taken from a study of CD4 T cells in relation to SARS-CoV-2 and coronaviruses. TCRdb's table, derived via immunoSEQ multiplex PCR, lists solely in-frame clones and lacks some. The sample yields about 19,000 clones, 60% to 85% seen once. This CDR3 region has 16 residues. CDR1 KGHSH and CDR2 LQKENI come from the germline V gene. Trimming at V came to 3 bases and at J to 4 bases, leaving 7 bases not matched to a gene.

Sequencing was carried out using CD4+ T cells from PBMCs, cultured in vitro. The chain links TRBV18 to TRBJ2-5; TRBD2 matches 11 bases. The sequence was collected from a human donor in good health. The CDR3 bases are TGTGCCAGCTCACCCACCCTAGCGGGAGGTGGAGAGACCCAGTACTTC. Its translation is CASSPTLAGGGETQYF. Supplemented by reference TRBV18 and TRBJ2-5, the full variable domain reads NAGVMQNPRHLVRRRGQEARLRCSPMKGHSHVYWYRQLPEEGLKFMVYLQKENIIDESGMPKERFSAEFPKEGPSILRIQQVVRGDSAAYFCASSPTLAGGGETQYFGPGTRLLVL.